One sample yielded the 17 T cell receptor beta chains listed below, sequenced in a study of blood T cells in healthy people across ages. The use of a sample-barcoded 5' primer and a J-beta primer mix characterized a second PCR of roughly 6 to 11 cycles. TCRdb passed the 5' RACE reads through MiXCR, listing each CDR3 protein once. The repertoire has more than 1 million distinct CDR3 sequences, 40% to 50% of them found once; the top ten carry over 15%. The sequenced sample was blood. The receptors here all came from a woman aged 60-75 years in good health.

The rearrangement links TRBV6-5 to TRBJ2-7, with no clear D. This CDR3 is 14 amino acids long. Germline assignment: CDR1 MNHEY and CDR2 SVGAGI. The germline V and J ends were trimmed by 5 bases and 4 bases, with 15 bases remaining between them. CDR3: CASSPRTDDYEQYF. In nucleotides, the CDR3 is TGTGCCAGCAGTCCCCGGACGGACGATTACGAGCAGTACTTC.

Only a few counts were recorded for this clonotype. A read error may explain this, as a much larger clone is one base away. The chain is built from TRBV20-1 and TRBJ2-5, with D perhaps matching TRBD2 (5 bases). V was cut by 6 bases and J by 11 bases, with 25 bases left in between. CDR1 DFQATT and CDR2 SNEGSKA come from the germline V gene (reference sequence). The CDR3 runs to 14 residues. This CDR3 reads CSAVQVGASNEQYF. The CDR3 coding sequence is TGCAGTGCCGTCCAAGTGGGAGCATCGAATGAGCAGTACTTC.

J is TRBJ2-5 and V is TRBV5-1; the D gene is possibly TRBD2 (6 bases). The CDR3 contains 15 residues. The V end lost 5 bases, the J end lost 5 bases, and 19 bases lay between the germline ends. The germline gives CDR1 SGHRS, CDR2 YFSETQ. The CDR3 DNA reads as TGCGCCAGCAGTCAGCTCAGAGGAGGGGTGGAGACCCAGTACTTC. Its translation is CASSQLRGGVETQYF.

The CDR3 loop is CASSATTVSSYNEQFF. The CDR3 region has the DNA TGTGCCAGCAGCGCCACAACGGTTAGCTCCTACAATGAGCAGTTCTTC. The J gene is TRBJ2-1, the V gene TRBV7-8, with D hard to call. CDR3 length equals 16 residues. V lost 5 bases, J lost 0 bases, and 14 bases lay in between. Germline V lookup: CDR1 SGHVS, CDR2 FQNEAQ.

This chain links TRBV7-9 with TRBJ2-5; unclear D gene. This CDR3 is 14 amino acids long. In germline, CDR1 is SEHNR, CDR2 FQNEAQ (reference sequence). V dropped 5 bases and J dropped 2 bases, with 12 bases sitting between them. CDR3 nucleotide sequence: TGTGCCAGCAGCGTAGGTTTCCAGCAAGAGACCCAGTACTTC. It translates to CASSVGFQQETQYF.

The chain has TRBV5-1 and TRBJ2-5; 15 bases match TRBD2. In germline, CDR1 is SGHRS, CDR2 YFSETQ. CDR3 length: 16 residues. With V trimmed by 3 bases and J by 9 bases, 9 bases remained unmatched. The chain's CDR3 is CASSSTRTSGRAAQYF. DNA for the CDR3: TGCGCCAGCAGCTCGACTCGGACTAGCGGGAGGGCGGCCCAGTACTTC.

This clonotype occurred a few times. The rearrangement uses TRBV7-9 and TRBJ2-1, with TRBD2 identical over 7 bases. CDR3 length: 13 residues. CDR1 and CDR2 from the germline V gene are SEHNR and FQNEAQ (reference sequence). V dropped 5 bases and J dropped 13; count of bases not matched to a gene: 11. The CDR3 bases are TGTGCCAGCAGCCCAAGTCATGCGGGAGTACAGTTCTTC. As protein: CASSPSHAGVQFF.

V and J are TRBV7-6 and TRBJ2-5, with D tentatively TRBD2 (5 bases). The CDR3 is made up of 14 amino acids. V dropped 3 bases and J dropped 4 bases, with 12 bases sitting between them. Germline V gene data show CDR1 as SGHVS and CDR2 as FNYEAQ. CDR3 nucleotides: TGTGCCAGCAGCTTTGAAAGTCGGGGAGAGACCCAGTACTTC. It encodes CASSFESRGETQYF.

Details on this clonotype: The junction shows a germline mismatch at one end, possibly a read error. This CDR3 reads CASSVSSVPPDNERFF. The CDR3 nucleotides read TGCGCCAGCAGCGTATCTAGCGTCCCCCCGGACAATGAGCGGTTCTTC. The genes are TRBV5-1 and TRBJ2-1, with D possibly matching TRBD2 (6 bases). CDR3 length: 16 residues. Germline CDR1 reads SGHRS; CDR2 reads YFSETQ.

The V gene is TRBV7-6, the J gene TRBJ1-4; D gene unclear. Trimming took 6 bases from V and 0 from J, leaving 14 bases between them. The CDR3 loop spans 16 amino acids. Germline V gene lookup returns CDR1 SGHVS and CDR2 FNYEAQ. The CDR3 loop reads CASSPRHIATNEKLFF. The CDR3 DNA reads TGTGCCAGCAGTCCCCGACACATTGCAACTAATGAAAAACTGTTTTTT.

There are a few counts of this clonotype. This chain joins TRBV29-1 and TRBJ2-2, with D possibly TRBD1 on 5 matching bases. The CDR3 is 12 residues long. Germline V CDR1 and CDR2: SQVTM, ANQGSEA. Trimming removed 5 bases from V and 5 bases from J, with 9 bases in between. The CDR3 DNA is TGCAGCGTTCAGGGCCCGACCGGGGAGCTGTTTTTT. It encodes CSVQGPTGELFF.

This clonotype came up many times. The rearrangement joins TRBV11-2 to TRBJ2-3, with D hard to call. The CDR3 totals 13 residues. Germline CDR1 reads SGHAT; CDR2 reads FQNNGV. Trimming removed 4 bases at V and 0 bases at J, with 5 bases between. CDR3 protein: CASSSTSTDTQYF. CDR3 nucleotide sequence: TGTGCCAGCAGCTCCACTAGCACAGATACGCAGTATTTT.

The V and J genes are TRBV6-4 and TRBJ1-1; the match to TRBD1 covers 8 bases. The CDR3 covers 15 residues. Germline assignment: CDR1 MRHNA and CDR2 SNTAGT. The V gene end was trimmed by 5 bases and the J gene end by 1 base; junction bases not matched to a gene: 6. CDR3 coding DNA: TGTGCCAGCAGTCCGGACAGGGCGGAGAACACTGAAGCTTTCTTT. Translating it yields CASSPDRAENTEAFF.

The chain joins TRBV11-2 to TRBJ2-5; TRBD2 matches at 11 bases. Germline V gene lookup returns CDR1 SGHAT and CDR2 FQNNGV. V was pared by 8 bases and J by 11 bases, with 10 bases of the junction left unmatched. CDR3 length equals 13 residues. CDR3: CASGLAGINEQYF. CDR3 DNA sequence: TGTGCCAGCGGACTAGCGGGCATAAATGAGCAGTACTTC.

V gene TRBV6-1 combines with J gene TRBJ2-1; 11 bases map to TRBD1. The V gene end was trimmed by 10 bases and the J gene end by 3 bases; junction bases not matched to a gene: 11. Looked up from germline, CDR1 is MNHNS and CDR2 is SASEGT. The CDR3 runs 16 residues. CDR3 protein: CATDERGTGGYNEQFF. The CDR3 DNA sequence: TGTGCCACCGACGAAAGAGGGACAGGGGGCTACAATGAGCAGTTCTTC.

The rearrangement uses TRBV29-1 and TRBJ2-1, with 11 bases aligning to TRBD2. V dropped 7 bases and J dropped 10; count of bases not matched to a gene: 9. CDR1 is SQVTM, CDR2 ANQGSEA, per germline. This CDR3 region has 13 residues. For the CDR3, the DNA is TGCAGCGGGTCAATAGCGGGAGGGCGGGAGCAGTTCTTC. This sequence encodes CSGSIAGGREQFF.

DNA of the CDR3: TGTGCCAGCAGCGCCATCCGGGACAGCTACAATGAGCAGTTCTTC. It encodes CASSAIRDSYNEQFF. The chain is built from TRBV11-1 and TRBJ2-1, with TRBD1 identical over 7 bases. Looked up from germline, CDR1 is SGHAT and CDR2 is FQDESV (reference sequence). The CDR3 sequence is 15 residues long. V lost 5 bases to trimming and J lost 3 bases; unmatched junction nucleotides: 7.